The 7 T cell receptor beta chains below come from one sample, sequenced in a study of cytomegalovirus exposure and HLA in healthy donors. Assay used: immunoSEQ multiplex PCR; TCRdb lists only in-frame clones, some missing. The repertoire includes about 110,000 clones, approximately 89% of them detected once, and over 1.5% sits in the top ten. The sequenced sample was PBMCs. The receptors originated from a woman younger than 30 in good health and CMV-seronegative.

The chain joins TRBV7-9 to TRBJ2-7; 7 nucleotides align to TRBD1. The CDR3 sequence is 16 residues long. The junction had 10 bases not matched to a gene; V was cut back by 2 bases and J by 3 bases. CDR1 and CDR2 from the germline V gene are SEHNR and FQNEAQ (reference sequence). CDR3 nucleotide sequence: TGTGCCAGCAGCTTAAGGGGTTCGACAGGGAACTACGAGCAGTACTTC. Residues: CASSLRGSTGNYEQYF.

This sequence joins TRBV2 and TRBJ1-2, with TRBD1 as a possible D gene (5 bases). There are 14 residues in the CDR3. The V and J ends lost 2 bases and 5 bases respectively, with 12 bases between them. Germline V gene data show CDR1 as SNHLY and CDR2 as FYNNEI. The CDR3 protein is CASSESVGTYGYTF. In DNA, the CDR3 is TGTGCCAGCAGTGAATCCGTGGGGACTTATGGCTACACCTTC.

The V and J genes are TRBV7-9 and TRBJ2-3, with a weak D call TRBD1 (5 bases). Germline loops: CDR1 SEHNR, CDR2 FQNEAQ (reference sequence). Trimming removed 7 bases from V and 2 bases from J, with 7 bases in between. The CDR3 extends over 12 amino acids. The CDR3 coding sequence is TGTGCCAGCATCAGGGACACAGATACGCAGTATTTT. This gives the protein CASIRDTDTQYF.

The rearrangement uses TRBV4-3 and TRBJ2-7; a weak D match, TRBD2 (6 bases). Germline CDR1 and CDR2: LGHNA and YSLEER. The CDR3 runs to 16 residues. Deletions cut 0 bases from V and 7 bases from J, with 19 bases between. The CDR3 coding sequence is TGCGCCAGCAGCCAAGATACGGGGCGGGATCGTTATGAGCAGTACTTC. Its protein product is CASSQDTGRDRYEQYF.

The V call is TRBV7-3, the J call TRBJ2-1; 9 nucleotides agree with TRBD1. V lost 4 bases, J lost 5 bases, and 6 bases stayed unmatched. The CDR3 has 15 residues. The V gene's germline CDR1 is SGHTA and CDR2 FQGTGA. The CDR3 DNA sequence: TGTGCCAGCAGCTGGGGGACAGGGTACAACAATGAGCAGTTCTTC. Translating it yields CASSWGTGYNNEQFF.

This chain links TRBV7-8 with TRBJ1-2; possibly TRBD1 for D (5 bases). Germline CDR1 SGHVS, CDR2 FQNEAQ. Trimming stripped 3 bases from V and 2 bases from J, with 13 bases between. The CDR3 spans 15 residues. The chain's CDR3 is CASSFPRVGNYGYTF. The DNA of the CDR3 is TGTGCCAGCAGCTTCCCCAGGGTAGGAAACTATGGCTACACCTTC.

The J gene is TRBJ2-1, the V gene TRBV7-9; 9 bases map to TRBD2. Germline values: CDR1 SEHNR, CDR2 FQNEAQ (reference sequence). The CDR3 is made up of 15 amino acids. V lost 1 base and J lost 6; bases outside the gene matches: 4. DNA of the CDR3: TGTGCCAGCAGCTTAGGGCTAGCGGGACCCAATGAGCAGTTCTTC. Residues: CASSLGLAGPNEQFF.